The source of this T cell receptor beta chain is a study of shared clonotypes between healthy human individuals. Whole-study results and caveats: Compared with memory subsets, naive subsets generally had larger estimated richness.

On this clone itself: No antigen is known for it.

Sorted-subset replicate PCR reactions contained 200 ng DNA, corresponding to around 30,000 T cell genomes. TCRdb's table, derived via immunoSEQ multiplex PCR, lists solely in-frame clones and lacks some. The table lists hundreds of thousands of clones, 73% of them singletons. V was cut by 4 bases and J by 0 bases, with 19 bases left in between. Germline lookup yields CDR1 SGHNT and CDR2 YYREEE (reference sequence). The CDR3 sequence is 17 residues long. The rearrangement joins TRBV5-4 to TRBJ1-2; D is undetermined. The origin of this receptor is a woman aged 25 to 39 in good health. The sample comprised memory CD4+ T cells sorted from blood. Noted subset: CD45RA-negative fraction. CDR3 protein: CASSQEISTSPNYGYTF. The DNA for the CDR3 is TGTGCCAGCAGCCAAGAGATCAGCACAAGCCCTAACTATGGCTACACCTTC.